These 4 T cell receptor beta chains were sequenced from one sample in a study of T cell repertoires in ileal Crohn's disease. Sequencing was performed with immunoSEQ multiplex PCR; in TCRdb, only in-frame clones are kept and a portion is missing. The sample includes some 16,000 clones, 92% of them seen just once. The time point is: inflamed ileum from the surgical specimen. Material: ileal tissue. Receptors originate from an adult with Crohn's disease.

The chain joins TRBV7-3 to TRBJ1-1, with TRBD1 as a possible D gene (6 bases). The CDR3 covers 14 residues. Germline lookup yields CDR1 SGHTA and CDR2 FQGTGA. V gave up 5 bases and J gave up 1 base, with 11 bases separating them. The DNA of the CDR3 is TGTGCCAGCAGCCCGACGACAGGGAACACTGAAGCTTTCTTT. This encodes CASSPTTGNTEAFF.

The chain links TRBV7-9 to TRBJ1-1, with 9 bases lining up with TRBD1. Germline CDR1 reads SEHNR; CDR2 reads FQNEAQ (reference sequence). Losses at the gene ends were 5 bases for V and 5 bases for J; bases not matched to a gene: 3. This CDR3 region has 13 residues. This chain's CDR3 is CASSPGQGTEAFF. CDR3 DNA sequence: TGTGCCAGCAGCCCGGGACAGGGTACTGAAGCTTTCTTT.

The CDR3 protein is CASSPSNLNYGYTF. The CDR3 nucleotides are TGTGCCAGCTCACCCAGCAATCTTAACTATGGCTACACCTTC. The chain recombines TRBV18 with TRBJ1-2; D not certain. V was trimmed by 3 bases and J by 1 base, leaving 9 bases between them. This CDR3 region has 14 residues. Germline V gene data show CDR1 as KGHSH and CDR2 as LQKENI.

The gene calls are TRBV19 and TRBJ1-2; D uncertain. The CDR3 consists of 14 residues. CDR1 is LNHDA and CDR2 is SQIVND in the germline V gene (reference sequence). Trimming left V 5 bases short and J 0 bases short, with 10 bases between. CDR3: CASSPPLANYGYTF. CDR3 in DNA: TGTGCCAGTAGTCCACCTTTAGCTAACTATGGCTACACCTTC.